Described below is a single TCR beta chain sequence and its context. Its antigen is still unknown. The record has no base qualities; no much larger clone is one base away. Reading from cysteine to phenylalanine, the CDR3 counts 12 amino acids. This entry keeps only the CDR3 DNA: 36 bases, framed from base 1. CDR1 and CDR2 were assigned from the germline V gene (reference sequence) as SGHKS and YYEKEE. Between the V and J ends, shortened by 7 bases and 6 bases respectively, the junction contains 10 bases. This record comes from a study of CD8 T cells in Susac syndrome (dated by TCRdb to the late 2010s). About the full investigation: Among the Susac syndrome patients who were sequenced, clinically active disease was present in roughly six and clinical remission was observed in about eight. At blood withdrawal, Susac syndrome patients were either therapy-naive, taking corticosteroids (in some cases with IVIg as well), or taking IVIg alone. Whether CD8+ T cell activation and differentiation in Susac syndrome was antigen driven was tested using repertoire sequencing. Here is what the overall study found, with its caveats: The CD4+ T cell repertoire of patients with Susac syndrome showed no detectable clonal expansion. The study acknowledged that relatively few individuals were included in the TCR sequencing and HLA analysis.

High-throughput TCR beta sequencing profiled peripheral blood CD8+ and CD4+ T cells from healthy donors, Susac syndrome patients and multiple sclerosis patients. The Susac syndrome patients fulfilled recently defined diagnostic criteria for definite or probable disease. CD8+ TEMRA cells were enriched by FACS, while bulk CD8+ and CD4+ T cells were purified by magnetic negative isolation. Blood was collected in EDTA tubes and processed within 24 hours, with PBMCs isolated through density gradient centrifugation. PBMCs destined for TCR sequencing were cryopreserved in liquid nitrogen and later thawed in a 37 °C water bath. A purity of at least 90% was achieved for sorted or isolated CD4+, CD8+ and CD8+ TEMRA cells. RNA was extracted using the RNeasy kit, and about 0.45 to 1 ug of the RNA was reverse transcribed with random hexamers. The immunoSEQ multiplex PCR assay, which covers 54 Vbeta and 13 Jbeta segments, was used to amplify TCR beta CDR3 regions. Bias from PCR amplification was corrected by using a synthetic template baseline for primer optimization and for computational correction. The original methods were these. Reads were annotated to V, D and J genes per IMGT and analyzed with immunoSEQ Analyzer, keeping only productive sequences. Clonality was computed as one minus Shannon entropy normalized by log2 of the number of productive unique sequences. Public and private clones were assessed among the 100 most prevalent clones of each patient and control. Clones were defined as Susac-specific when absent from the healthy and MS cohorts, from about 1,100 published viral clones and from other ImmuneACCESS disease sequences. The public reads were run again by TCRdb, first through fastp at Q25 and then through MiXCR, and only productive beta chains were kept. CDR3 protein sequences are deduplicated, and each keeps its most common genes and DNA. In this record, the V and J calls reflect TCRdb's handling and not the investigators' own analysis. The sample has more than 200,000 distinct CDR3 sequences on record, over 90% of them singletons. The ten top clones hold roughly 0.14% of the sample.

The chain is assembled from TRBV5-5 and TRBJ2-2, with the D gene not confidently named. Sequences were obtained from CD4+ T cells from PBMCs. The receptor comes from a human donor with Susac syndrome. The CDR3 amino acid sequence is: CASGILPGELFF. In nucleotides, the sequence is TGTGCCAGCGGAATCCTACCCGGGGAGCTGTTTTTT.